This T cell receptor (beta chain) is drawn from a study of T cell responses to AZD1222 COVID-19 vaccine. Study-level findings and limits: Baseline serostatus was positive in only six or seven AZD1222 recipients.

The repertoire was sequenced with immunoSEQ multiplex PCR; TCRdb's copy has only in-frame clones and lacks some. The sample includes 150,000 or so clones. Regarding this clone: Its target is unknown.

The sample consisted of peripheral blood. The receptor's source is an adult in good health.

The chain's CDR3 is CASSWAGNTEAFF. The CDR3 DNA is TGTGCCAGCAGTTGGGCGGGGAACACTGAAGCTTTCTTT. The chain recombines TRBV6-5 with TRBJ1-1; D remains ambiguous. Trimming pared 4 bases from V and 1 base from J, leaving 7 bases between. The CDR3 length is 13 residues. Germline V lookup: CDR1 MNHEY, CDR2 SVGAGI.